This is a list of T cell receptor beta chains from one sample in a study of OX40 agonist ivuxolimab in advanced cancers. TCRdb's table, derived via immunoSEQ multiplex PCR, lists solely in-frame clones and lacks some. Among 72,000 or so clones listed, 80% were seen once. The sample was CD4+ or CD8+ T cells sorted from blood, taken in a trial of the OX40 agonist ivuxolimab. These receptors all come from an adult with an advanced solid tumor such as melanoma, head and neck, liver or kidney cancer. Each CDR3 is given with its conserved first and last residue. D genes are given only for firm matches. Rows give clone size only sometimes, using once, few, many, or a class for an expanded clone.

>TRBD2|-|TRBJ2-1|TRBV6-5
TGTGCCAGCAGTCTGACTAGCGGGGGGTACAATGAGCAGTTCTTC
CASSLTSGGYNEQFF
>TRBD1|-|TRBJ1-1|TRBV30
TGTGCCTGGAGGCGCACAGGGGGCAACACTGAAGCTTTCTTT
CAWRRTGGNTEAFF
>-|-|TRBJ2-2|TRBV25-1
TGTGCCAGCAGTGACTTGGCCCGAAACACCGGGGAGCTGTTTTTT
CASSDLARNTGELFF
>-|few|TRBJ2-7|TRBV11-1
TGTGCCAGCAGCCTACCTAAGGGTGGGCAGGGTTGGACCTACGAGCAGTACTTC
CASSLPKGGQGWTYEQYF
>-|once|TRBJ1-5|TRBV30
TGTGCCTGGAGTGTACATAGCAATCAGCCCCAGCATTTT
CAWSVHSNQPQHF
>-|-|TRBJ2-6|TRBV7-2
TGTGCCAGCAGCTTAAGGAGGCCTGGATCTGGGGCCAACGTCCTGACTTTC
CASSLRRPGSGANVLTF
>-|few|TRBJ2-7|TRBV18
TGTGCCAGCTCACCAGAATCCTACGAGCAGTACTTC
CASSPESYEQYF
>-|-|TRBJ1-2|TRBV29-1
TGCAGCGTTGAAGAGCGGGGTTACGGTGGCTACACCTTC
CSVEERGYGGYTF
>-|-|TRBJ1-1|TRBV10-3
TGTGCCATCAGTTCCCCGGTAGGTCGGGGGGCGACCACTGAAGCTTTCTTT
CAISSPVGRGATTEAFF
>-|-|TRBJ1-1|TRBV30
TGTGCCTGGAGGAAAATACGGATTAGTCAAAGGGCTTTCTTT
CAWRKIRISQRAFF
>TRBD1|-|TRBJ1-6|TRBV7-2
TGTGCCAGCAGCAATTGGTGGGGACAGGGGGGCTCACCCCTCCACTTT
CASSNWWGQGGSPLHF
>TRBD1|once|TRBJ2-5|TRBV6-6
TGTGCCAGCAGTCCGACAGGGGGCGGGAAGACCCAGTACTTC
CASSPTGGGKTQYF
>-|-|TRBJ2-1|TRBV7-8
TGTGCCAGCAGCCAGGGACGGGCTGGGCATGAGCAGTTCTTC
CASSQGRAGHEQFF
>TRBD2|-|TRBJ2-1|TRBV9
TGTGCCAGCAGCGTAGCGGCGGGGGGATACAATGAGCAGTTCTTC
CASSVAAGGYNEQFF
>-|-|TRBJ1-1|TRBV4-1
TGCGCCAGCAGCCAAGACCCTCCCAGGGTTGGAGTAACTTTCTTT
CASSQDPPRVGVTFF
>TRBD2|-|TRBJ2-3|TRBV4-1
TGCGCCAGCAGCCCCGCCCGGGGCGGGGGGGTTAGCACAGATACGCAGTATTTT
CASSPARGGGVSTDTQYF
>-|-|TRBJ1-5|TRBV30
TGTGCCTGGAGTGTGGGACGTAATCAGCCCCAGCATTTT
CAWSVGRNQPQHF